These 26 T cell receptor beta chains were sequenced from one sample in a study of T-cell reconstitution after alpha-beta-depleted transplantation in children. The TCRbeta library incorporated unique molecular identifiers. TCRdb re-analysed the PCR reads in MiXCR, keeping a single row per CDR3 protein. The table lists about 240,000 distinct CDR3 sequences, about 11% of them singletons, with about 2.6% in the top ten. Sequenced material: PBMCs from the stem cell graft donor, taken from the stem cell graft. The source of these receptors is a human donor who donated a stem cell graft to a child with acute lymphoblastic leukemia.

Ten or more counts support this clonotype. The rearrangement joins TRBV16 to TRBJ2-7; D is unclear. Germline V gene sequence: CDR1 KGHSY, CDR2 FQNENV. The ends were cut back, 0 bases at V and 2 bases at J, with 5 bases in the middle. The CDR3 totals 13 residues. The CDR3 DNA sequence: TGTGCCAGCAGCCAATCGTCCCCCTACGAGCAGTACTTC. Protein product: CASSQSSPYEQYF.

This clonotype was detected ten times or more. This chain links TRBV20-1 with TRBJ2-1; 9 nucleotides align to TRBD2. The CDR3 is 17 amino acids. Germline CDR1 DFQATT, CDR2 SNEGSKA (reference sequence). The J segment lost 8 bases and the V segment lost 1 base, leaving 15 bases of the junction unmatched. CDR3 nucleotides: TGCAGTGCTAGAGGATTAGCGGGAGTGATCGGGTTCCATGAGCAGTTCTTC. It yields the protein CSARGLAGVIGFHEQFF.

V usage is TRBV5-1 and J usage is TRBJ1-1; TRBD1 matches at 9 bases. CDR3 length equals 16 residues. The J segment lost 5 bases and the V segment lost 2 bases, leaving 10 bases of the junction unmatched. CDR1 and CDR2 from the germline V gene are SGHRS and YFSETQ. The CDR3 loop is CASSLEGGDRETEAFF. CDR3 in DNA: TGCGCCAGCAGCTTAGAGGGGGGGGACAGGGAAACTGAAGCTTTCTTT.

Ten or more counts support this clonotype. V usage is TRBV20-1 and J usage is TRBJ2-5, with D perhaps given as TRBD1 or TRBD2 (6 bases each). CDR3 length: 15 amino acids. Per the germline V gene, CDR1 is DFQATT and CDR2 is SNEGSKA (reference sequence). V shed 6 bases and J shed 4 bases, with 21 bases lying between them. CDR3 coding DNA: TGCAGTGCCGAGAGGGCCGGGGGCATTTTAGAGACCCAGTACTTC. It encodes CSAERAGGILETQYF.

This clonotype appeared many times. The chain is built from TRBV12-3 or TRBV12-4 and TRBJ1-5, with 8 bases aligning to TRBD1. The trim removed 4 bases at V and 5 bases at J, leaving 4 bases unmatched. This CDR3 comprises 14 residues. The CDR3: CASSWTGRDQPQHF. Written as DNA, the CDR3 is TGTGCCAGCAGTTGGACAGGGAGGGATCAGCCCCAGCATTTT.

Worth noting for this clonotype: A much larger clone lies one base from this, so it may be a read error. The chain employs TRBV5-1 and TRBJ2-7; 7 bases fit TRBD1. This CDR3 comprises 15 residues. Germline CDR1 and CDR2: SGHRS and YFSETQ. The V segment lost 4 bases and the J segment 6 bases; nucleotides outside the gene matches: 13. The CDR3 DNA reads as TGCGCCAGCAGCATGGGGCCAGGGGGTACCCTCGAGCAGTACTTC. Protein sequence: CASSMGPGGTLEQYF.

This clonotype has at least ten counts. In DNA form, the CDR3 reads TGTGCCAGCAGCTTATTGGGGCTAGCGGGAGAGAATGAGCAGTTCTTC. Its protein product is CASSLLGLAGENEQFF. The V call is TRBV7-2, the J call TRBJ2-1; the match to TRBD2 covers 10 bases. Germline CDR1 reads SGHTA; CDR2 reads FQGNSA. V lost 2 bases, J lost 7 bases, and 8 bases stayed unmatched. The CDR3 consists of 16 residues.

The chain couples TRBV7-2 to TRBJ2-5; 13 nucleotides match TRBD2. The ends lost 3 bases at V and 5 bases at J; junction bases unmatched: 18. Germline CDR1 reads SGHTA; CDR2 reads FQGNSA. This CDR3 comprises 20 residues. This chain's CDR3 is CASSLFTSGRALLSDETQYF. CDR3 bases: TGTGCCAGCAGCTTGTTTACTAGCGGGAGGGCCCTCCTGTCCGACGAGACCCAGTACTTC.

This clonotype occurred many times. V and J are TRBV9 and TRBJ1-2; tentative D call: TRBD1 (5 bases). The V and J ends lost 1 base and 8 bases respectively, with 12 bases between them. The CDR3 is 13 amino acids. Germline CDR1 is SGDLS and CDR2 is YYNGEE. CDR3 coding DNA: TGTGCCAGCAGCGTACTCGATCGGGACGGCTACACCTTC. It is translated as CASSVLDRDGYTF.

This clonotype was counted many times. The chain is built from TRBV28 and TRBJ2-3, with 7 bases that match TRBD1. Germline V gene lookup returns CDR1 MDHEN and CDR2 SYDVKM. V trimming: 4 bases; J trimming: 6 bases; junction bases outside the gene matches: 7. The CDR3 totals 14 residues. The CDR3 DNA sequence: TGTGCCAGCAGTTCCCGGACAGGAGAGGATACGCAGTATTTT. It is translated as CASSSRTGEDTQYF.

The chain uses TRBV11-2 and TRBJ2-5; 11 nucleotides match TRBD2. Germline trimming cut 4 bases from V and 5 bases from J; bases unmatched to any gene: 9. Germline values: CDR1 SGHAT, CDR2 FQNNGV. This CDR3 is built from 16 residues. The CDR3 coding sequence is TGTGCCAGCAGCTCCTCGTTAGCGGGGGGGCAGGAGACCCAGTACTTC. Its protein product is CASSSSLAGGQETQYF.

The chain is built from TRBV6-5 and TRBJ2-1; TRBD2 agrees at 13 bases. The CDR3 spans 15 residues. The V segment lost 5 bases and the J segment 7 bases; nucleotides outside the gene matches: 5. CDR1 and CDR2 from the germline V gene are MNHEY and SVGAGI. This chain's CDR3 is CASSSRTSGRNEQFF. The CDR3 region has the DNA TGTGCCAGCAGTAGCCGGACTAGCGGGAGAAATGAGCAGTTCTTC.

This clonotype was seen repeatedly, ten times or more. This sequence joins TRBV9 and TRBJ2-1, with 8 nucleotides matching TRBD1. Germline V gene sequence: CDR1 SGDLS, CDR2 YYNGEE. Trimming removed 6 bases from V and 4 bases from J; junction bases left unmatched: 9. The CDR3 is 15 residues long. Written as DNA, the CDR3 is TGTGCCAGCACCTCCAAGGGACAGGCTTACAATGAGCAGTTCTTC. Translating it yields CASTSKGQAYNEQFF.

Many counts were recorded for this clonotype. V and J are TRBV20-1 and TRBJ2-3; D unresolved. There are 13 residues in the CDR3. Trimming took off 4 bases at V and 1 base at J, with 9 bases between the two ends. CDR1 is DFQATT and CDR2 is SNEGSKA in the germline V gene (reference sequence). CDR3 protein: CSATRPGTDTQYF. CDR3 nucleotide sequence: TGCAGTGCTACGAGACCGGGCACAGATACGCAGTATTTT.

This clonotype was seen ten or more times. The rearrangement uses TRBV28 and TRBJ1-5; no firm D call. The CDR3 spans 15 residues. The germline CDR1 and CDR2 sequences are MDHEN and SYDVKM. V was trimmed by 1 base and J by 9 bases, leaving 16 bases between them. The CDR3 DNA reads TGTGCCAGCAGTTTATCCACAGTGTCTCCTCGGCCCCAGCATTTT. The encoded protein is CASSLSTVSPRPQHF.

This clonotype occurred many times. The chain links TRBV10-3 to TRBJ2-7, with D unclear. Germline V gene data show CDR1 as ENHRY and CDR2 as SYGVKD. Trimming took 0 bases from V and 4 from J, leaving 7 bases between them. CDR3 length: 13 residues. CDR3 protein: CAISESIGYEQYF. The DNA for the CDR3 is TGTGCCATCAGTGAGTCGATCGGGTACGAGCAGTACTTC.

There are many counts of this clonotype. V usage is TRBV3-1 and J usage is TRBJ1-2; no firm D call. Germline V gene lookup returns CDR1 LGHDT and CDR2 YNNKEL (reference sequence). This CDR3 comprises 14 residues. V dropped 4 bases and J dropped 8 bases, with 17 bases sitting between them. For the CDR3, the DNA is TGTGCCAGCAGCCCGGTTTTTCGCGGCGGCGGCTACACCTTC. This translates into CASSPVFRGGGYTF.

The V call is TRBV11-2, the J call TRBJ1-1, with a possible D match to TRBD1 (5 bases). V dropped 5 bases and J dropped 10 bases, with 17 bases sitting between them. CDR1 is SGHAT and CDR2 is FQNNGV in the germline V gene. CDR3 length: 13 amino acids. CDR3 loop: CASSPGPRYPAFF. Written as DNA, the CDR3 is TGTGCCAGCAGCCCGGGACCCCGATACCCAGCTTTCTTT.

The rearrangement links TRBV15 to TRBJ2-1, with 10 bases lining up with TRBD2. After removal of 5 bases from V and 9 bases from J, the junction contained 7 bases not matched to a gene. There are 14 residues in the CDR3. Per the germline V gene, CDR1 is LNHNV and CDR2 is YYDKDF (reference sequence). CDR3 amino acids: CATSLGTSEGEQFF. CDR3 in DNA: TGTGCCACCAGCCTCGGGACTAGCGAGGGTGAGCAGTTCTTC.

This clonotype was counted at least ten times. The chain employs TRBV5-1 and TRBJ1-6; unclear D gene. CDR1 SGHRS and CDR2 YFSETQ come from the germline V gene. V shed 4 bases and J shed 8 bases, with 10 bases lying between them. The CDR3 consists of 13 residues. CDR3 loop: CASSGVRDSPLHF. CDR3 DNA: TGCGCCAGCAGCGGGGTAAGGGATTCACCCCTCCACTTT.

This clonotype was detected many times. CDR3: CASSYGQGIENTIYF. Written as DNA, the CDR3 is TGTGCCAGCAGTTACGGTCAGGGGATCGAAAACACCATATATTTT. The rearrangement uses TRBV6-5 and TRBJ1-3; possible D gene TRBD1, 6 bases. This CDR3 region has 15 residues. Deletions cut 2 bases from V and 6 bases from J, with 14 bases between. Germline V gene lookup returns CDR1 MNHEY and CDR2 SVGAGI.

This chain uses TRBV12-3 or TRBV12-4 with TRBJ1-5; D gene uncertain. The CDR3 loop spans 13 amino acids. Trimming pared 11 bases from V and 2 bases from J, leaving 13 bases between. CDR3 coding DNA: TGTGCCGACGCGGAGGGCGGCAATCAGCCCCAGCATTTT. Translation gives CADAEGGNQPQHF.

This clonotype was detected many times. The V gene is TRBV9, the J gene TRBJ1-1; no firm D call. Per the germline V gene, CDR1 is SGDLS and CDR2 is YYNGEE. The CDR3 is 11 amino acids. V was cut by 7 bases and J by 0 bases, with 4 bases left in between. CDR3 loop: CASGVNTEAFF. The CDR3 DNA sequence: TGTGCCAGCGGGGTGAACACTGAAGCTTTCTTT.

There are many counts of this clonotype. The rearrangement links TRBV12-3 or TRBV12-4 to TRBJ2-7; no reliable D call. This CDR3 is 11 amino acids long. The V end was cut by 2 bases, the J end by 7 bases, with 6 bases between. In nucleotides, the CDR3 is TGTGCCAGCAGTTTATTCCAGGAGCAGTACTTC. It translates to CASSLFQEQYF.

This clonotype was counted only a few times. A much larger clone differs by one base, so this may be a read error. The genes are TRBV28 and TRBJ2-7; 11 bases line up with TRBD2. Germline loops: CDR1 MDHEN, CDR2 SYDVKM. The CDR3 has 14 residues. Trimming took 6 bases from V and 2 from J; bases not matched to a gene: 3. CDR3: CASSPSGGPYEQYF. In DNA, the CDR3 is TGTGCCAGCAGCCCTAGCGGGGGGCCCTACGAGCAGTACTTC.

There are many counts of this clonotype. The rearrangement links TRBV6-5 to TRBJ2-1; 7 bases are shared with TRBD1. Trimming cost V 6 bases and J 12 bases; bases outside gene matches: 8. Germline CDR1 MNHEY, CDR2 SVGAGI. The CDR3 consists of 12 residues. The CDR3 reads CASSRDRVRQFF. For the CDR3, the DNA is TGTGCCAGCAGCCGCGACAGGGTAAGGCAGTTCTTC.